The entry below describes one TCR beta chain. The antigen is unknown. The sample comes from a study of T cells after yellow fever vaccination. At the level of the study: Any fraction with a low cell number was prepared using SMART-Seq v4 Ultra Low Input. Study-level findings and limits: Most clones from primary vaccination were detected again post-booster (roughly 95% CD4, roughly 85% CD8).

V was shortened by 6 bases and J by 3 bases, with 12 bases between the two germline ends. CDR1 and CDR2 (germline): MNHEY, SVGAGI. The CDR3 is made up of 14 amino acids. UMIs were added to TCR cDNA along with a universal primer site when it was made by 5'RACE template switching. MiXCR, run by TCRdb on the 5' RACE reads, gives a single entry per CDR3 protein. Seen here are around 550,000 distinct CDR3 sequences, 15% to 20% observed once, and the top ten hold roughly 13%. The V call is TRBV6-5, the J call TRBJ2-1; D remains ambiguous. Sequenced material: PBMCs, taken 15 days after the yellow fever booster vaccination. This TCR was sampled from a young man who received the YFV17D yellow fever vaccine. The CDR3 is CASRILGSYNEQFF. CDR3 DNA sequence: TGTGCCAGCAGGATACTCGGCAGCTACAATGAGCAGTTCTTC.